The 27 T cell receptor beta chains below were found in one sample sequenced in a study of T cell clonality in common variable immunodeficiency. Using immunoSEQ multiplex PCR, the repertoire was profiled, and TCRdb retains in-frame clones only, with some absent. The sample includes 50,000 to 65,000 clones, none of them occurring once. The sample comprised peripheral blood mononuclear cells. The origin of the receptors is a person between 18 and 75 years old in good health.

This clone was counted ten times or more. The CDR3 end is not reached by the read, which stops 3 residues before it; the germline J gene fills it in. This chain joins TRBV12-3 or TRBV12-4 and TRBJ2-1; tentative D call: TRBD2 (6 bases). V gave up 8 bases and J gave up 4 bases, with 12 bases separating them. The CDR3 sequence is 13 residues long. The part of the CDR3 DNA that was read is TGTGCCAGCGGGGGACTCATATACAATGAG. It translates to CASGGLIYNE. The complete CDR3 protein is CASGGLIYNEQFF.

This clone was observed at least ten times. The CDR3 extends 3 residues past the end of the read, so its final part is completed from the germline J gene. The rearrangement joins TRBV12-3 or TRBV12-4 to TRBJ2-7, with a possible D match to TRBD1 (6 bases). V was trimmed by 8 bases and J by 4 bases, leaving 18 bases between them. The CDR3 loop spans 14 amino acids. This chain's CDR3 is CASGLQGQLYEQYF. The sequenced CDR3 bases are TGTGCCAGCGGCTTACAGGGCCAGCTGTACGAG.

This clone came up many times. This CDR3 reads CASRRTPNTEAFF. The covered CDR3 bases are TGTGCCAGCAGACGTACACCGAACACTGAA. The V and J genes are TRBV7-3 and TRBJ1-1, with D unclear. The observed sequence ends 3 residues before the CDR3 terminus, with the missing tail filled in from the germline J gene. Trimming shortened V by 6 bases and J by 1 base, and 9 bases separated the two germline ends. There are 13 residues in the CDR3. Germline lookup yields CDR1 SGHTA and CDR2 FQGTGA.

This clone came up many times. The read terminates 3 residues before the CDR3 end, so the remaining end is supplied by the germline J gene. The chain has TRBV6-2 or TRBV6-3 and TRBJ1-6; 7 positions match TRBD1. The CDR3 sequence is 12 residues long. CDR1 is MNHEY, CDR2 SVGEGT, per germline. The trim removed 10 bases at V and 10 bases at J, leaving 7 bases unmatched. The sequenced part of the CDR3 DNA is TGTGCCATCCAGACAGGGAGCTCACCC. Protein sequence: CAIQTGSSP. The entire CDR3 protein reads CAIQTGSSPLHF.

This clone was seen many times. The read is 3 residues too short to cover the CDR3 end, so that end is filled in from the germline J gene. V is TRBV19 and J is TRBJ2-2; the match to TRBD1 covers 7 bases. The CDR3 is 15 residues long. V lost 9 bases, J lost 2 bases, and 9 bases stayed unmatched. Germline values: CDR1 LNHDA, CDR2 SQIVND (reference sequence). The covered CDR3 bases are TGTGCCAGCACCGAGAACAGGGGAAACACCGGGGAG. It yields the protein CASTENRGNTGE. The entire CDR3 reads CASTENRGNTGELFF.

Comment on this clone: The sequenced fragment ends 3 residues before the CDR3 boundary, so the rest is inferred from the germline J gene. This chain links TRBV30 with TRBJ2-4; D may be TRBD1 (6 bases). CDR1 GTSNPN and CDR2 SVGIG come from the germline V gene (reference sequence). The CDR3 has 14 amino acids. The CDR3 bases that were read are TGTGCCTGGAGTGGAAGGACAGAGCGCTATGGT. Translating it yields CAWSGRTERYG. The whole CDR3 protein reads CAWSGRTERYGQYF.

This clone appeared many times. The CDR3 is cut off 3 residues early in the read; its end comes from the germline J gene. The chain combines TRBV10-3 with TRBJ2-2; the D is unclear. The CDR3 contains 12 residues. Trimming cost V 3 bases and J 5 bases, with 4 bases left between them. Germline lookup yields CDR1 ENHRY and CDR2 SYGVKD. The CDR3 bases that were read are TGTGCCATCAGTGAACAGACCGGGGAG. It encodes CAISEQTGE. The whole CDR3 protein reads CAISEQTGELFF.

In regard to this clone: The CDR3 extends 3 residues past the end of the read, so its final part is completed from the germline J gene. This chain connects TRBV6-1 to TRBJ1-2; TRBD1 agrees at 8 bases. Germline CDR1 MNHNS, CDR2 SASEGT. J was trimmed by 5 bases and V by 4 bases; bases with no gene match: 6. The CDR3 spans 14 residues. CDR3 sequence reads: CASSVAGTGYGYTF. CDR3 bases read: TGTGCCAGCAGTGTTGCCGGGACAGGTTATGGC.

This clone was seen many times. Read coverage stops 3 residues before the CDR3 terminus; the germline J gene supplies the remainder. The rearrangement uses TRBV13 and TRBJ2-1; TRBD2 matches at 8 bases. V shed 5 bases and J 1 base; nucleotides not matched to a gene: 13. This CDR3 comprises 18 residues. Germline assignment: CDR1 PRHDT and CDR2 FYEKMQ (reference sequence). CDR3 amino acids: CASSPLGSSSGSYNEQFF. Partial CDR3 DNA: TGTGCCAGCAGCCCCCTCGGTTCCTCTAGCGGGTCCTACAATGAG.

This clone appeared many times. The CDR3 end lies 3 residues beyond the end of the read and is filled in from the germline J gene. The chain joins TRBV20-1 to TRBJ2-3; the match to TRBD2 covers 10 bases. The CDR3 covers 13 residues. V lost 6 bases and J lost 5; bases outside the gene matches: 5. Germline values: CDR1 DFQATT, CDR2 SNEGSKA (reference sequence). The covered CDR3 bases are TGCAGTGCACGAAGACTAGCGGGAGATACG. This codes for CSARRLAGDT. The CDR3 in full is CSARRLAGDTQYF.

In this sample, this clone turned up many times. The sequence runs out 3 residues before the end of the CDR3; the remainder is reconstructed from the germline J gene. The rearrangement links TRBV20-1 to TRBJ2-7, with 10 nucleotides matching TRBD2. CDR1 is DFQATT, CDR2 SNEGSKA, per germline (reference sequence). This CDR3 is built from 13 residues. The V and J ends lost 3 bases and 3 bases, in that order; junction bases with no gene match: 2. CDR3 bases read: TGCAGTGCTAGCAGACTAGCGGGCTACGAG. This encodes CSASRLAGYE. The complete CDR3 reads CSASRLAGYEQYF.

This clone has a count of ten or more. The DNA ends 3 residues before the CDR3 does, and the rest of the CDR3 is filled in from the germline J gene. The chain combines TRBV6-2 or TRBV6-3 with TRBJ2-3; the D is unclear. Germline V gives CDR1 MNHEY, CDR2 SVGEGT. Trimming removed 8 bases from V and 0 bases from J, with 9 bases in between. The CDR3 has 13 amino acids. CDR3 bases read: TGTGCCAGCCGCGGTACTAGCACAGATACG. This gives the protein CASRGTSTDT. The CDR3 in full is CASRGTSTDTQYF.

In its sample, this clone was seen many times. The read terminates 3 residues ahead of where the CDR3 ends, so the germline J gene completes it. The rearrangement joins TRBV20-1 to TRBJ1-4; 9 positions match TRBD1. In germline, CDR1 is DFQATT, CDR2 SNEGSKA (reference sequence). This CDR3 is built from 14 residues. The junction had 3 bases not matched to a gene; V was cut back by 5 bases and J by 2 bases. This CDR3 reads CSAGQGSTNEKLFF. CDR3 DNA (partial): TGCAGTGCTGGACAGGGGAGTACTAATGAAAAA.

CDR3 bases read: TGTGCCTGGAGTCTCGGGACAGGGTTGGGCAATCAGCCC. Amino acid sequence: CAWSLGTGLGNQP. Given in full, the CDR3 is CAWSLGTGLGNQPQHF. The genes are TRBV30 and TRBJ1-5, with 9 bases fitting TRBD1. The read ends 3 residues shy of where the CDR3 ends; the end is completed using the germline J gene. V dropped 2 bases and J dropped 2; count of bases not matched to a gene: 7. Germline CDR1 reads GTSNPN; CDR2 reads SVGIG (reference sequence). The CDR3 is 16 amino acids.

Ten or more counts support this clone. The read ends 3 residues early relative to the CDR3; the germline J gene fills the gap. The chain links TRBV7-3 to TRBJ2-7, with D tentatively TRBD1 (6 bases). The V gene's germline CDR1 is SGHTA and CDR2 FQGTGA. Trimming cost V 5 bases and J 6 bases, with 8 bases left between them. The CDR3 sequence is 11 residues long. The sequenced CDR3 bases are TGTGCCAGCAGCACAGGGATCGAG. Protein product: CASSTGIE. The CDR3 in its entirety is CASSTGIEQYF.

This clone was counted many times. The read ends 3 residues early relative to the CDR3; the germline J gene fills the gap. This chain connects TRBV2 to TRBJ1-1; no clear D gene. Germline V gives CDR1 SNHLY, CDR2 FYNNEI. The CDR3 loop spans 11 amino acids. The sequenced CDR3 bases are TGTGCCAGCAGTGTATTTCAGGAA. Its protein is CASSVFQE. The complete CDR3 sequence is CASSVFQEAFF. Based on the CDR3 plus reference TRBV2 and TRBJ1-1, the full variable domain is EPEVTQTPSHQVTQMGQEVILRCVPISNHLYFYWYRQILGQKVEFLVSFYNNEISEKSEIFDDQFSVERPDGSNFTLKIRSTKLEDSAMYFCASSVFQEAFFGQGTRLTVV.

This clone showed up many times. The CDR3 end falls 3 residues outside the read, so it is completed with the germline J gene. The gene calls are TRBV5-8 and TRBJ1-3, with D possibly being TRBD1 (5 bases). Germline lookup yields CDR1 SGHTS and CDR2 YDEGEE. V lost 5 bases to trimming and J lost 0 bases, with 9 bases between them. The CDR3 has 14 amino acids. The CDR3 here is CASRRTGSGNTIYF. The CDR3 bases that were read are TGTGCCAGCAGGAGAACAGGCTCTGGAAACACC.

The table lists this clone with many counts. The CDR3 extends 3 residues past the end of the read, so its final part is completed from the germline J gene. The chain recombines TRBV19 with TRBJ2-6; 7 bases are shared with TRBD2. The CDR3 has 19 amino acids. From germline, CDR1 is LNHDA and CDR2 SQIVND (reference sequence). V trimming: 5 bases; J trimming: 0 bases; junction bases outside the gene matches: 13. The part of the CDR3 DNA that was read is TGTGCCAGTAGTTCAGGCGGGGGTACGGGGCGCTCTGGGGCCAACGTC. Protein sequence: CASSSGGGTGRSGANV. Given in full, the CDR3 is CASSSGGGTGRSGANVLTF.

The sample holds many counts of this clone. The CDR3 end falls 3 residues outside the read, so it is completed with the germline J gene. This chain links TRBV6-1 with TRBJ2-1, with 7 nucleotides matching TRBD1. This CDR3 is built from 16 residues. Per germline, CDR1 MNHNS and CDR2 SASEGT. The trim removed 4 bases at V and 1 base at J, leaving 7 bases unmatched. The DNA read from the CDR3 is TGTGCCAGCAGTGCACCCGACAGGGTTTCCTACAATGAG. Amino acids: CASSAPDRVSYNE. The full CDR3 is CASSAPDRVSYNEQFF.

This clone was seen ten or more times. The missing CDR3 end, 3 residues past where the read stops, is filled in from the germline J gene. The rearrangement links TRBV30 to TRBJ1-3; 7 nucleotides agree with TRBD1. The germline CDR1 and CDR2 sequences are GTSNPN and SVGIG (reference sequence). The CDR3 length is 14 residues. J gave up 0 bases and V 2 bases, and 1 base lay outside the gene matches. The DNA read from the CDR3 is TGTGCCTGGAGTCGGACAGGCTCTGGAAACACC. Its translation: CAWSRTGSGNT. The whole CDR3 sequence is CAWSRTGSGNTIYF.

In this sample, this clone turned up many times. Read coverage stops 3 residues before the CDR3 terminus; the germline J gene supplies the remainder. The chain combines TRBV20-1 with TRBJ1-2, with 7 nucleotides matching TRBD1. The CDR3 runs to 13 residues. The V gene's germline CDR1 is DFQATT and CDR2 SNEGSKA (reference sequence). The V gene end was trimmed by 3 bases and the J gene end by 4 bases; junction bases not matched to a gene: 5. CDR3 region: CSASTGDPYGYTF. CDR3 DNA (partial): TGCAGTGCTAGTACAGGGGATCCCTATGGC.

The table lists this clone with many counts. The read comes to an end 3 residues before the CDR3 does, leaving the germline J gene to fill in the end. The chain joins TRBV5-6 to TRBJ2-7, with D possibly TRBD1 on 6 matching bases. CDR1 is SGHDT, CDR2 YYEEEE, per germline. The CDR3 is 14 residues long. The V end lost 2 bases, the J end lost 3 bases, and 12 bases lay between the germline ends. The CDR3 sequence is CASSFGAGVYEQYF. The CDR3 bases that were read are TGTGCCAGCAGCTTCGGGGCAGGGGTCTACGAG.

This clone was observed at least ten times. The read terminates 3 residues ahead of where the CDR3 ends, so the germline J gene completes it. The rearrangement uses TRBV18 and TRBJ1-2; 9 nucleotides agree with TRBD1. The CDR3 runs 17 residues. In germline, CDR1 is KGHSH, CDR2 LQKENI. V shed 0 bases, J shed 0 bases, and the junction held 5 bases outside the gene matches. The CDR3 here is CASSPPGTGWPNYGYTF. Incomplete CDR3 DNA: TGTGCCAGCTCACCACCGGGGACAGGGTGGCCTAACTATGGC.

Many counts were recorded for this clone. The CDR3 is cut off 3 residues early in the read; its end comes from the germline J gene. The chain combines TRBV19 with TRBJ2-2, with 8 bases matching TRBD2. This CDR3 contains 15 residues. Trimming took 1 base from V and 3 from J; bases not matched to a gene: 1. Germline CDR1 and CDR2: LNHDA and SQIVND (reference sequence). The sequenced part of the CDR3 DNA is TGTGCCAGTAGTATAGCGGGACTAGACACCGGGGAG. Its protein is CASSIAGLDTGE. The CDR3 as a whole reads CASSIAGLDTGELFF. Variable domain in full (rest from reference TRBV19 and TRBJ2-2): DGGITQSPKYLFRKEGQNVTLSCEQNLNHDAMYWYRQDPGQGLRLIYYSQIVNDFQKGDIAEGYSVSREKKESFPLTVTSAQKNPTAFYLCASSIAGLDTGELFFGEGSRLTVL.

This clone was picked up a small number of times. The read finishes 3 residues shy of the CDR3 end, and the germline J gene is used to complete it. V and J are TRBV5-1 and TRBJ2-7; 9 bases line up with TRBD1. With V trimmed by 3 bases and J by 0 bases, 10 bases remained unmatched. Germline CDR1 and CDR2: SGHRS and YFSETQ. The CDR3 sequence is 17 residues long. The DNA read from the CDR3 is TGCGCCAGCAGCTCGGGGACAGGGTTAAGGGTCTCCTACGAG. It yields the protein CASSSGTGLRVSYE. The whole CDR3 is CASSSGTGLRVSYEQYF.

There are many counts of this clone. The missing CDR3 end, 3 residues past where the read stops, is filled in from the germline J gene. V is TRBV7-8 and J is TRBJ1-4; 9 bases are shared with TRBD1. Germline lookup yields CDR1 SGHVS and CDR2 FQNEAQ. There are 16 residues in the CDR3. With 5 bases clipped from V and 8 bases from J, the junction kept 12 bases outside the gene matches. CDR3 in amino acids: CASSIKTGGVGEKLFF. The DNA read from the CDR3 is TGTGCCAGCAGCATCAAAACAGGGGGCGTCGGGGAAAAA.

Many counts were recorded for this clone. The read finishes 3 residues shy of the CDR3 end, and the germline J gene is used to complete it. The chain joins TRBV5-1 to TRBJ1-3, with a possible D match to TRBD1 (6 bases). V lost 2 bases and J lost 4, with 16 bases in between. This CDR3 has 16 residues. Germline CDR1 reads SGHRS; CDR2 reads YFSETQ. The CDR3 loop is CASSLGQPSLGNTIYF. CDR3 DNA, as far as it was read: TGCGCCAGCAGCTTAGGACAGCCCTCTTTAGGAAACACC.